A selection of T cell receptor beta chains follows, all from one sample in a study of T cell responses to AZD1222 COVID-19 vaccine. Clones were read by immunoSEQ multiplex PCR, and TCRdb kept only the in-frame ones, dropping some. The sample shows about 110,000 clones, around nine tenths of them seen only once. The specimen was peripheral blood, collected 28 days after the second AZD1222 dose. These receptors all stem from an adult who received the AZD1222 COVID-19 vaccine. CDR3s include the opening cysteine and the closing phenylalanine or tryptophan. Fields, in order: V gene, J gene, clone size, D gene, CDR3 length, CDR3 protein, CDR3 DNA. D genes are given only for firm matches. Only part of the rows carry a size: once, few, many, or a class if the clone is expanded.

TRBV13	TRBJ2-7	-	TRBD2	14	CASSSSGRAIEQYF	TGTGCCAGCAGCTCTAGCGGGAGGGCCATCGAGCAGTACTTC
TRBV5-4	TRBJ1-2	-	-	14	CASSLEWGHYGYTF	TGTGCCAGCAGCTTGGAATGGGGCCACTATGGCTACACCTTC
TRBV6-2/TRBV6-3	TRBJ2-1	-	-	15	CASSRPFDGYNEQFF	TGTGCCAGCAGTCGCCCATTTGACGGATACAATGAGCAGTTCTTC
TRBV28	TRBJ1-3	-	-	11	CASSEERTIYF	TGTGCCAGCAGTGAGGAGAGAACCATATATTTT
TRBV11-2	TRBJ1-2	-	TRBD1	13	CASSSDRGRGYTF	TGTGCCAGCAGCAGTGACAGGGGTCGTGGCTACACCTTC
TRBV30	TRBJ2-3	-	-	14	CAWSIKSGTDTQYF	TGTGCCTGGAGTATAAAGTCCGGCACAGATACGCAGTATTTT
TRBV5-6	TRBJ1-1	-	-	12	CASRSGRGKAFF	TGTGCCAGCAGGTCGGGACGGGGTAAAGCTTTCTTT
TRBV10-1	TRBJ2-7	once	-	15	CASSESGDGPREQYF	TGCGCCAGCAGTGAGTCAGGAGACGGGCCTCGGGAGCAGTACTTC
TRBV14	TRBJ1-2	-	-	15	CASSPSGAGYYGYTF	TGTGCCAGCAGCCCCTCAGGGGCTGGGTACTATGGCTACACCTTC
TRBV7-9	TRBJ2-2	-	-	16	CASSPVGRTNTGELFF	TGTGCCAGCAGCCCCGTAGGGCGGACGAACACCGGGGAGCTGTTTTTT
TRBV6-4	TRBJ2-3	-	TRBD2	14	CASGTSGNTDTQYF	TGTGCCAGCGGGACTAGCGGGAACACAGATACGCAGTATTTT
TRBV11-2	TRBJ1-1	-	-	16	CASSLEQGAVNTEAFF	TGTGCCAGCAGCTTAGAACAAGGTGCGGTCAACACTGAAGCTTTCTTT
TRBV7-2	TRBJ2-3	-	-	15	CASSLDGPRLDTQYF	TGTGCCAGCAGCTTAGACGGGCCCAGGCTAGATACGCAGTATTTT
TRBV9	TRBJ1-2	-	-	14	CASSSTGTGEGYTF	TGTGCCAGCAGCTCAACCGGGACGGGTGAAGGCTACACCTTC
TRBV5-1	TRBJ2-3	-	-	17	CASSLTYGALGTDTQYF	TGCGCCAGCAGCTTGACCTACGGAGCTTTAGGCACAGATACGCAGTATTTT
TRBV10-2	TRBJ2-7	-	-	11	CASSETYEQYF	TGCGCCAGCAGTGAGACCTACGAGCAGTACTTC
TRBV5-4	TRBJ1-2	-	-	16	CASSLPGRQSDYGYTF	TGTGCCAGCAGCTTACCCGGTCGGCAGTCAGACTATGGCTACACCTTC
TRBV5-6	TRBJ1-4	-	TRBD1	16	CASSLRSRQGNEKLFF	TGTGCCAGCAGCTTGCGTTCCCGACAGGGGAATGAAAAACTGTTTTTT
TRBV29-1	TRBJ1-4	-	-	11	CSGTISEKLFF	TGCAGCGGAACCATAAGTGAAAAACTGTTTTTT
TRBV6-2/TRBV6-3	TRBJ2-7	-	-	16	CASSYPPLGTNYEQYF	TGTGCCAGCAGTTACCCTCCGTTAGGGACGAACTACGAGCAGTACTTC
TRBV6-5	TRBJ1-2	-	-	14	CASTLGGAHYGYTF	TGTGCCAGCACCCTAGGGGGGGCACACTATGGCTACACCTTC
TRBV5-1	TRBJ1-3	-	-	19	CASSLELLESPRAGNTIYF	TGCGCCAGCAGCTTGGAATTGTTAGAGAGCCCAAGGGCTGGTAACACCATATATTTT
TRBV11-2	TRBJ1-1	-	-	13	CASTPDPNTEAFF	TGTGCCAGCACCCCGGACCCGAACACTGAAGCTTTCTTT
TRBV29-1	TRBJ1-2	-	-	12	CSVQWGRAGYTF	TGCAGCGTTCAATGGGGTAGGGCTGGCTACACCTTC
TRBV10-1	TRBJ2-3	once	TRBD2	15	CASSEGLAGANTQYF	TGCGCCAGCAGTGAGGGACTAGCGGGAGCAAATACGCAGTATTTT
TRBV25-1	TRBJ2-2	-	-	11	CASSEFGELFF	TGTGCCAGCAGTGAATTCGGGGAGCTGTTTTTT
TRBV15	TRBJ1-5	-	-	16	CATSWGGALLNQPQHF	TGTGCCACCAGCTGGGGAGGGGCACTACTTAATCAGCCCCAGCATTTT
TRBV7-9	TRBJ2-5	-	-	13	CASSQTVQETQYF	TGTGCCAGCAGCCAGACAGTTCAAGAGACCCAGTACTTC
TRBV14	TRBJ1-1	-	-	12	CASSHRGTEAFF	TGTGCCAGCAGCCATCGGGGTACTGAAGCTTTCTTT
TRBV4-1	TRBJ1-6	-	-	14	CASSSAGNNSPLHF	TGCGCCAGCAGCTCCGCCGGGAATAATTCACCCCTCCACTTT
TRBV10-1	TRBJ2-5	-	-	12	CASTTLPGTQYF	TGCGCCAGCACTACCTTGCCAGGGACCCAGTACTTC
TRBV14	TRBJ1-6	-	TRBD1	16	CASSQEFGTENSPLHF	TGTGCCAGCAGCCAAGAATTTGGGACAGAAAATTCACCCCTCCACTTT
TRBV30	TRBJ1-2	-	-	13	CAWSVVTASRYTF	TGTGCCTGGAGTGTAGTAACGGCCAGCCGCTACACCTTC
TRBV2	TRBJ2-2	once	-	15	CASSEIWGYTGELFF	TGTGCCAGCAGTGAAATTTGGGGCTACACCGGGGAGCTGTTTTTT
TRBV11-3	TRBJ2-1	-	-	16	CASHYQGRISYNEQFF	TGTGCCAGCCACTACCAGGGCAGGATCTCCTACAATGAGCAGTTCTTC
TRBV6-5	TRBJ1-6	-	TRBD1	15	CASSYSGQLNSPLHF	TGTGCCAGCAGTTACTCGGGACAGCTAAATTCACCCCTCCACTTT
TRBV30	TRBJ1-2	few	-	12	CAWSMDRSGYTF	TGTGCCTGGAGTATGGACAGAAGTGGCTACACCTTC